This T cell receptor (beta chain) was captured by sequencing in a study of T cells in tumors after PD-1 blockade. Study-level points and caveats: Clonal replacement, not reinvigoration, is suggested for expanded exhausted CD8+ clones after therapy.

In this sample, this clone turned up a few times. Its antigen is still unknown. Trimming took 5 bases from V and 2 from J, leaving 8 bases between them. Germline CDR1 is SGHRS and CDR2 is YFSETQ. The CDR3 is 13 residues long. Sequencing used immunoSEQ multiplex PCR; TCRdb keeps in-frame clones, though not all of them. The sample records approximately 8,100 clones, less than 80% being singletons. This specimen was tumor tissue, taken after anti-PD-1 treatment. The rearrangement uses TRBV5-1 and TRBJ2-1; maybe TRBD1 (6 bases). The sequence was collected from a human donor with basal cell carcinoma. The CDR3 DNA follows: TGCGCCAGCAGGGACAGCACCTACAATGAGCAGTTCTTC. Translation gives CASRDSTYNEQFF.